The sequence of this T cell receptor (beta chain) was determined in a study of T cells after yellow fever vaccination. Study-wide context: Each low-cell-number fraction was prepared by means of SMART-Seq v4 Ultra Low Input. Points from the study as a whole: By day 5 rather than day 15, the secondary response had peaked, though it was weaker.

J lost 2 bases, V lost 4 bases, and 8 bases had no gene match. Germline-derived CDR1 and CDR2 are SGHRS and YFSETQ. The CDR3 covers 15 residues. This clonotype was seen a few times. Its antigen is currently unknown. The authors made TCR cDNA by 5'RACE template switching, adding a universal primer site and UMIs. TCRdb used MiXCR to reprocess the 5' RACE reads, holding one entry per CDR3 protein. The sample lists 360,000 or so distinct CDR3 sequences, roughly 10% occurring once. The chain is built from TRBV5-1 and TRBJ2-7, with 8 positions matching TRBD1. The origin of this receptor is a man between 18 and 29 years old who received the YFV17D yellow fever vaccine. This specimen was PBMCs, taken on the day of the first yellow fever vaccination. CDR3 protein: CASSLTGGGAYEQYF. Written as DNA, the CDR3 is TGCGCCAGCAGCCTTACAGGGGGAGGCGCCTACGAGCAGTACTTC.